This paragraph reports one T cell receptor (beta chain). The data originate from a study of blood T cell repertoires in COVID-19. Study summary: The United States, Italy and Spain supplied acute and convalescent COVID-19 samples. T cells, B-cell-depleted T cells, or PBMCs supplied cDNA or gDNA.

The CDR3 extends over 14 amino acids. Trimming took off 6 bases at V and 3 bases at J, with 14 bases between the two ends. Germline loops: CDR1 MDHEN, CDR2 SYDVKM. As originally analysed: Reference gene primer amplification gave estimated nucleated cell counts. Using immunoSEQ multiplex PCR, the repertoire was profiled, and TCRdb retains in-frame clones only, with some absent. D and trimming come from the DNA, and the V and J calls and clone size come from that table. The sample yields hundreds of thousands of clones, 75% to 90% seen once. This TCR was sampled from a woman aged 18 to 35 with acute or convalescent COVID-19. The sequenced sample consisted of peripheral blood. The chain joins TRBV28 to TRBJ1-2; possible D gene TRBD1, 5 bases. Written as DNA, the CDR3 is TGTGCCAGCAGCCTGGGGGGAAGGGACTATGGCTACACCTTC. It translates to CASSLGGRDYGYTF.